This T cell receptor (beta chain) came from a study of cytomegalovirus exposure and HLA in healthy donors (TCRdb year 2017). For the wider study: According to a later analysis, the approximately 130 validation repertoires were produced on the same platform as the 700 or so repertoires of the first cohort. High-throughput TCR immunosequencing, statistical association of individual TCRs with disease status, and machine learning were combined to predict cytomegalovirus infection status. In addition to the first cohort of several hundred subjects, a separate validation cohort of around 110 different subjects was used. The study was designed to test whether signatures of past pathogen exposure could be identified by cataloging public T cell receptors.

Concerning this clone itself: Its target antigen remains unknown. Base qualities are missing; no much larger clone stands one base away.

Donors formed part of the validation cohort, which comprised over a hundred subjects and was distinct from the first cohort of 550 to 850 subjects. Library preparation used the immunoSEQ multiplex PCR assay. The published analysis was carried out like this. To diagnose cytomegalovirus status from the catalog of TCR beta chain sequences, a statistical classification framework was built. TCRdb carries this immuneACCESS record with in-frame sequences only. Its versions omit some clonotypes, under half of them owing to an unresolved V gene in the studies checked, with the rest unexplained. Clone size and V and J calls were adopted from that table, with D and trimming inferred from the DNA. The sample records about 140,000 clones, around 90% of which are singletons. The top ten clonotypes cover roughly 7.7% of the sample. Looking up the germline V gene yields CDR1 SGDLS and CDR2 YYNGEE. Trimming at the junction amounts to 0 bases on V and 4 bases on J, and the germline ends lie 10 bases apart. The CDR3, cysteine through phenylalanine, is 14 amino acids long. Of all the DNA, just the CDR3 is kept, 42 bases in frame from base 1.

Findings and caveats that apply to the study as a whole: In the study, roughly 160 TCR beta chains were listed as associated with cytomegalovirus. A later analysis found that TCRs clustered in the first cohort also tended to co-occur in the 110 or so validation repertoires, with 94% of cluster scores above 0. In vitro tests confirmed that a few of the cytomegalovirus-associated TCR beta chains recognize cytomegalovirus antigens. A later analysis had no HLA typing for the validation cohort, so co-occurrence there was scored across all 120 or so repertoires. According to the authors, the approach could potentially be generalized to other disease states and immunological phenotypes. Most TCR sequences were observed very rarely across donors, whereas some public TCRs were present in many individuals. Cytomegalovirus status was reported to be diagnosed by the classifier with high specificity and sensitivity in both the original and validation cohorts.

Sequenced material: PBMCs. This receptor was identified in a woman aged 18-30 years in good health and CMV-seropositive. The chain is assembled from TRBV9 and TRBJ1-1; the D gene cannot be resolved reliably. The nucleotides are TGTGCCAGCAGCGTAGTAGAGTACGCCACTGAAGCTTTCTTT. Translated, this gives CASSVVEYATEAFF. Supplemented by the reference TRBV9 and TRBJ1-1 proteins around the CDR3, the complete variable domain is DSGVTQTPKHLITATGQRVTLRCSPRSGDLSVYWYQQSLDQGLQFLIQYYNGEERAKGNILERFSAQQFPDLHSELNLSSLELGDSALYFCASSVVEYATEAFFGQGTRLTVV.